The next 18 T cell receptor beta chains were all read from a single sample in a study of blood T cell repertoires in COVID-19. Assay: immunoSEQ multiplex PCR; the TCRdb copy retains only in-frame clones and omits some. The sample yields fewer than 200,000 clones, approximately 90% seen once. The sample was peripheral blood. The receptors shown here come from a woman between 70 and 85 years old with COVID-19, enrolled during active disease.

The chain is built from TRBV2 and TRBJ1-3, with no clear D. The germline CDR1 and CDR2 sequences are SNHLY and FYNNEI. The CDR3 spans 13 residues. V was trimmed by 11 bases and J by 4 bases, leaving 15 bases between them. DNA for the CDR3: TGTGCCGACACGGGGTCAAACGGAAACACCATATATTTT. Amino acids: CADTGSNGNTIYF.

This CDR3 is CASSLGGTDSGNTIYF. Written as DNA, the CDR3 is TGTGCCAGCAGTTTAGGAGGGACAGACTCTGGAAACACCATATATTTT. The rearrangement uses TRBV28 and TRBJ1-3; TRBD1 aligns across 7 bases. With 2 bases clipped from V and 0 bases from J, the junction kept 4 bases outside the gene matches. The CDR3 has 16 residues. CDR1 is MDHEN and CDR2 is SYDVKM in the germline V gene. The full variable domain, in which reference TRBV28 and TRBJ1-3 provide the parts outside the CDR3, is DVKVTQSSRYLVKRTGEKVFLECVQDMDHENMFWYRQDPGLGLRLIYFSYDVKMKEKGDIPEGYSVSREKKERFSLILESASTNQTSMYLCASSLGGTDSGNTIYFGEGSWLTVV.

V is TRBV6-2 or TRBV6-3 and J is TRBJ1-1, with TRBD1 as a possible D gene (5 bases). The CDR3 contains 14 residues. Deletions cut 2 bases from V and 5 bases from J, with 12 bases between. CDR1 is MNHEY and CDR2 is SVGEGT in the germline V gene. CDR3: CASSYIRGETEAFF. CDR3 nucleotide sequence: TGTGCCAGCAGTTACATACGGGGGGAGACTGAAGCTTTCTTT.

The V call is TRBV11-3, the J call TRBJ2-7; 7 bases fit TRBD2. This CDR3 contains 15 residues. Germline CDR1 SGHNT, CDR2 YENEEA. V was pared by 4 bases and J by 3 bases, with 9 bases of the junction left unmatched. The CDR3 sequence is CASSYGPTSSYEQYF. The CDR3 DNA reads as TGTGCCAGCAGCTACGGCCCGACTAGCAGCTACGAGCAGTACTTC.

This clone was observed a few times. This chain uses TRBV2 with TRBJ2-5; 11 bases map to TRBD2. The CDR3 spans 14 residues. The J segment lost 3 bases and the V segment lost 7 bases, leaving 4 bases of the junction unmatched. Germline assignment: CDR1 SNHLY and CDR2 FYNNEI. CDR3 DNA sequence: TGTGCCAGCAACCCGGGACTAGCGGAAGAGACCCAGTACTTC. Encoded protein: CASNPGLAEETQYF.

The rearrangement joins TRBV5-1 to TRBJ2-1, with D possibly matching TRBD2 (5 bases). The ends were cut back, 5 bases at V and 9 bases at J, with 15 bases in the middle. Germline assignment: CDR1 SGHRS and CDR2 YFSETQ. The CDR3 spans 13 residues. The CDR3 nucleotides are TGCGCCAGCAGACTAGACCCCGTTTTTGAGCAGTTCTTC. This translates into CASRLDPVFEQFF.

The chain uses TRBV7-3 and TRBJ2-2, with a possible D match to TRBD2 (5 bases). V was cut by 5 bases and J by 4 bases, with 11 bases left in between. Germline assignment: CDR1 SGHTA and CDR2 FQGTGA. The CDR3 is 14 amino acids. For the CDR3, the DNA is TGTGCCAGCAGCCCGGACTGGCTCACCGGGGAGCTGTTTTTT. Its translation is CASSPDWLTGELFF.

In nucleotides, the CDR3 is TGTGCCAGCAGTTCCGGGACTAGCACTTATTTCTACGAGCAGTACTTC. Translation: CASSSGTSTYFYEQYF. This chain connects TRBV28 to TRBJ2-7; 9 positions match TRBD2. Germline CDR1 reads MDHEN; CDR2 reads SYDVKM. The CDR3 consists of 16 residues. V shed 4 bases, J shed 3 bases, and the junction held 10 bases outside the gene matches.

The CDR3 nucleotides are TGCGCCAGCACTCCTGGACAGGGGCGGTACGAGCAGTACTTC. Protein: CASTPGQGRYEQYF. This rearrangement joins TRBV5-1 to TRBJ2-7; 9 bases match TRBD1. There are 14 residues in the CDR3. Germline V gene sequence: CDR1 SGHRS, CDR2 YFSETQ. Trimming took 6 bases from V and 4 from J; bases not matched to a gene: 8.

J is TRBJ2-2 and V is TRBV7-3; D is unresolved. Germline V gene data show CDR1 as SGHTA and CDR2 as FQGTGA. CDR3 length: 20 residues. Trimming left V 2 bases short and J 3 bases short, with 25 bases between. This CDR3 is CASSLSDTMWALQDTGELFF. The CDR3 region has the DNA TGTGCCAGCAGCTTATCGGATACGATGTGGGCCCTCCAGGACACCGGGGAGCTGTTTTTT. Together with reference TRBV7-3 and TRBJ2-2, the CDR3 gives the full variable domain: GAGVSQTPSNKVTEKGKYVELRCDPISGHTALYWYRQSLGQGPEFLIYFQGTGAADDSGLPNDRFFAVRPEGSVSTLKIQRTERGDSAVYLCASSLSDTMWALQDTGELFFGEGSRLTVL.

This chain uses TRBV3-1 (or the pseudogene TRBV3-2) with TRBJ1-1; D might be TRBD1 (6 bases). The CDR3 spans 17 residues. CDR1 is LGHDT and CDR2 is YNNKEL in the germline V gene (reference sequence). The V end was cut by 1 base, the J end by 7 bases, with 22 bases between. This CDR3 is CASSQGARKDSYGEAFF. Here the CDR3 DNA reads TGTGCCAGCAGCCAAGGAGCGCGAAAGGACAGTTACGGTGAAGCTTTCTTT.

V and J are TRBV28 and TRBJ1-1, with 7 bases matching TRBD1. CDR1 and CDR2 (germline): MDHEN, SYDVKM. The trim removed 6 bases at V and 0 bases at J, leaving 7 bases unmatched. The CDR3 length is 15 residues. CDR3 sequence reads: CASRKGGDLNTEAFF. The CDR3 region has the DNA TGTGCCAGCAGAAAAGGGGGCGATCTGAACACTGAAGCTTTCTTT.

For this clone: This sample also contains other DNA sequences that code for the same CDR3. The genes are TRBV4-1 and TRBJ1-4, with 9 bases aligning to TRBD1. Germline V gives CDR1 MGHRA, CDR2 YSYEKL. The junction had 3 bases not matched to a gene; V was cut back by 2 bases and J by 5 bases. The CDR3 runs 15 residues. The CDR3 sequence is CASSQPGQGNEKLFF. The CDR3 DNA reads TGCGCCAGCAGCCAACCGGGACAGGGAAATGAAAAACTGTTTTTT.

The table lists this clone with a count of one. The chain employs TRBV28 and TRBJ1-5; the D is unclear. The germline V gene has CDR1 MDHEN and CDR2 SYDVKM. This CDR3 region has 15 residues. The V gene lost 9 bases and the J gene lost 7 bases, with 22 bases spanning the gap. The CDR3 coding sequence is TGTGCCAGTCTAATGGGCCCCAGCTCCTACCAGCCCCAGCATTTT. It translates to CASLMGPSSYQPQHF.

The rearrangement joins TRBV19 to TRBJ1-5; D gene unclear. The V gene's germline CDR1 is LNHDA and CDR2 SQIVND (reference sequence). The CDR3 extends over 12 amino acids. V lost 3 bases, J lost 5 bases, and 5 bases lay in between. CDR3 DNA sequence: TGTGCCAGTAGTATGGCAGATCAGCCCCAGCATTTT. Translation: CASSMADQPQHF.

V and J are TRBV21-1 and TRBJ2-7; whether TRBD2, the table's D call, matches the DNA was not checked. TRBV21-1 is classified as a pseudogene. This CDR3 comprises 16 residues. The CDR3 coding sequence is TGTGCCAGCAGCAAAGAGTGCAGCGGGGTATCCTACGAGCAGTACTTC. Amino acids: CASSKECSGVSYEQYF.

This clone came up a few times. The chain links TRBV4-1 to TRBJ1-6, with 7 bases fitting TRBD1. Germline values: CDR1 MGHRA, CDR2 YSYEKL. V was pared by 3 bases and J by 1 base, with 6 bases of the junction left unmatched. This CDR3 has 17 amino acids. The CDR3 region has the DNA TGCGCCAGCAGCCAGTCGACAGGGCTTTCCTATAATTCACCCCTCCACTTT. It translates to CASSQSTGLSYNSPLHF.

V usage is TRBV2 and J usage is TRBJ1-1; a weak D match, TRBD1 (6 bases). The CDR3 length is 15 residues. Germline CDR1 SNHLY, CDR2 FYNNEI. The V gene lost 3 bases and the J gene lost 1 base, with 12 bases spanning the gap. The chain's CDR3 is CASSDRGSGNTEAFF. As DNA, the CDR3 is TGTGCCAGCAGTGACAGGGGTTCGGGGAACACTGAAGCTTTCTTT.